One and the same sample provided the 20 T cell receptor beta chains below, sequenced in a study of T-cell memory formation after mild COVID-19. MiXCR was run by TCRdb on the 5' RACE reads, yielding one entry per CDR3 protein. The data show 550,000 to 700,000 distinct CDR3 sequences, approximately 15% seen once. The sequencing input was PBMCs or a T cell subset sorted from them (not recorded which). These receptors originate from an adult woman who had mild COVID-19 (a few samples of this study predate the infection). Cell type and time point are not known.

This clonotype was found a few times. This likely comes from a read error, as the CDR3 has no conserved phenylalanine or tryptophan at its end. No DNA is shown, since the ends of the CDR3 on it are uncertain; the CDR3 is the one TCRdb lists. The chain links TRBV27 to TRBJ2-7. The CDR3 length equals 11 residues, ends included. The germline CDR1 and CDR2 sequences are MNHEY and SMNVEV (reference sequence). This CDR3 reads CASSLSSGTVL.

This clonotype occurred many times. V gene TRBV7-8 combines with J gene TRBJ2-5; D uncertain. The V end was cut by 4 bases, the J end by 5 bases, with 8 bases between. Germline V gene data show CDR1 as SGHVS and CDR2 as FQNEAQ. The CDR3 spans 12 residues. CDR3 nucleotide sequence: TGTGCCAGCAGCTCAGGACGGGAGACCCAGTACTTC. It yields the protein CASSSGRETQYF. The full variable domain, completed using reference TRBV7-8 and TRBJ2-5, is GAGVSQSPRYKVAKRGQDVALRCDPISGHVSLFWYQQALGQGPEFLTYFQNEAQLDKSGLPSDRFFAERPEGSVSTLKIQRTQQEDSAVYLCASSSGRETQYFGPGTRLLVL.

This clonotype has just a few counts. The CDR3 protein is CASSQESGTGRSHEQYF. The CDR3 nucleotides are TGCGCCAGCAGCCAAGAGTCCGGGACAGGGAGGTCCCACGAGCAGTACTTC. The chain joins TRBV4-1 to TRBJ2-7; TRBD1 matches 9 bases. The CDR3 consists of 17 residues. Losses at the gene ends were 0 bases for V and 5 bases for J; bases not matched to a gene: 11. Germline CDR1 MGHRA, CDR2 YSYEKL.

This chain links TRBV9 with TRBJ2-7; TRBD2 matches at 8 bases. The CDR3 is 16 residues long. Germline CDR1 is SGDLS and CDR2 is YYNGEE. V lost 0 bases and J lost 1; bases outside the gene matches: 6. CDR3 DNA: TGTGCCAGCAGCGTAGGACGACTAGCGACTTCCTACGAGCAGTACTTC. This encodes CASSVGRLATSYEQYF.

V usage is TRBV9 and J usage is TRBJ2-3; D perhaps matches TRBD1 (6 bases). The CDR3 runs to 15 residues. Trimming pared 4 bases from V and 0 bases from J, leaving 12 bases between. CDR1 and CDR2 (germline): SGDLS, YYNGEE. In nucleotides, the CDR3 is TGTGCCAGCAGCCCTTTGGACAGAAGCACAGATACGCAGTATTTT. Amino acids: CASSPLDRSTDTQYF.

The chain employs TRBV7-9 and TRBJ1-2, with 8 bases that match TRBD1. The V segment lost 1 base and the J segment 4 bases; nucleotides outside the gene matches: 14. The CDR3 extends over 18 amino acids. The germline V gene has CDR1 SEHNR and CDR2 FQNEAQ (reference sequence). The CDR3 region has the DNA TGTGCCAGCAGCTTAGAGGTGGCAGGGGGCGCCCGGGGCTATGGCTACACCTTC. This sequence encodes CASSLEVAGGARGYGYTF. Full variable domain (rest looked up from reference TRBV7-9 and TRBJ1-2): DTGVSQNPRHKITKRGQNVTFRCDPISEHNRLYWYRQTLGQGPEFLTYFQNEAQLEKSRLLSDRFSAERPKGSFSTLEIQRTEQGDSAMYLCASSLEVAGGARGYGYTFGSGTRLTVV.

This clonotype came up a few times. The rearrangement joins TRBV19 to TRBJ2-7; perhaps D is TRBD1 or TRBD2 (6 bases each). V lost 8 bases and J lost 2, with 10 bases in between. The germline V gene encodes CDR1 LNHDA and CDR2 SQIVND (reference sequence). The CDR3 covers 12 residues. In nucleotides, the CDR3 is TGTGCCAGTGCGGGACACCCCTACGAGCAGTACTTC. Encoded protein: CASAGHPYEQYF.

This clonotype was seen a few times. DNA for the CDR3: TGTGCCACCAGCAGGCGGACACTGGACGGGGAGACCCAGTACTTC. This encodes CATSRRTLDGETQYF. The V gene is TRBV15, the J gene TRBJ2-5, with D possibly matching TRBD1 (5 bases). The CDR3 runs to 15 residues. Per the germline V gene, CDR1 is LNHNV and CDR2 is YYDKDF (reference sequence). V was trimmed by 3 bases and J by 5 bases, leaving 16 bases between them. Full variable domain (remainder filled in from reference TRBV15 and TRBJ2-5): DAMVIQNPRYQVTQFGKPVTLSCSQTLNHNVMYWYQQKSSQAPKLLFHYYDKDFNNEADTPDNFQSRRPNTSFCFLDIRSPGLGDTAMYLCATSRRTLDGETQYFGPGTRLLVL.

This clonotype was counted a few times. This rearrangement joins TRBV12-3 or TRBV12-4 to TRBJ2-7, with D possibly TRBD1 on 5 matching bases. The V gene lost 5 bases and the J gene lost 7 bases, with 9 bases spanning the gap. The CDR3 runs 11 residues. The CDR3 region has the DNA TGTGCCAGCAGTCAGGGTTGGGAGCAGTACTTC. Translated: CASSQGWEQYF.

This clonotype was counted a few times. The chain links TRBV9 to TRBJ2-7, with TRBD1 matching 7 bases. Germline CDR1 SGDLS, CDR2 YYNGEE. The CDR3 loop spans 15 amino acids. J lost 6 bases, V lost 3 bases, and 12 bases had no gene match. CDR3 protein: CASSDTGAEIGEQYF. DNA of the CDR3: TGTGCCAGCAGCGATACAGGGGCAGAGATAGGCGAGCAGTACTTC. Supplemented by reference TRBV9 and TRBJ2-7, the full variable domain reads DSGVTQTPKHLITATGQRVTLRCSPRSGDLSVYWYQQSLDQGLQFLIQYYNGEERAKGNILERFSAQQFPDLHSELNLSSLELGDSALYFCASSDTGAEIGEQYFGPGTRLTVT.

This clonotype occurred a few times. The CDR3 spells CASSRLAGDLTDTQYF. The CDR3 region has the DNA TGCGCCAGCAGCCGACTAGCGGGGGATCTTACAGATACGCAGTATTTT. The rearrangement joins TRBV5-1 to TRBJ2-3, with 12 bases that match TRBD2. Germline V gene data show CDR1 as SGHRS and CDR2 as YFSETQ. The CDR3 sequence is 16 residues long. Unmatched junction bases numbered 6, after V lost 4 bases and J lost 3 bases. Variable domain in full (rest from reference TRBV5-1 and TRBJ2-3): KAGVTQTPRYLIKTRGQQVTLSCSPISGHRSVSWYQQTPGQGLQFLFEYFSETQRNKGNFPGRFSGRQFSNSRSEMNVSTLELGDSALYLCASSRLAGDLTDTQYFGPGTRLTVL.

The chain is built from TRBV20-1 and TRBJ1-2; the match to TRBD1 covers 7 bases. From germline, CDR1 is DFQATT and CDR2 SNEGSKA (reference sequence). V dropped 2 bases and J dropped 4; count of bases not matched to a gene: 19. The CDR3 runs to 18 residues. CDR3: CSARPRYRGSQVIYGYTF. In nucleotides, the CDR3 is TGCAGTGCTAGACCCCGGTACAGGGGATCGCAAGTTATCTATGGCTACACCTTC.

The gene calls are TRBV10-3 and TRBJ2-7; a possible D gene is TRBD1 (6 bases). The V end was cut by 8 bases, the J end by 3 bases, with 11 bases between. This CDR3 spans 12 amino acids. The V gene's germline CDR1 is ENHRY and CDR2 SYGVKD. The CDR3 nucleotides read TGTGCCATCGCAGGGGCCGACTACGAGCAGTACTTC. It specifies CAIAGADYEQYF.

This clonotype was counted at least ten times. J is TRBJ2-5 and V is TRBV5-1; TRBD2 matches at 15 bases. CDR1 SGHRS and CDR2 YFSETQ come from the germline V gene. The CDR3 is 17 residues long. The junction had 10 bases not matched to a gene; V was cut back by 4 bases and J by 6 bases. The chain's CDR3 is CASSNTRTSGGVQTQYF. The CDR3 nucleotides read TGCGCCAGCAGCAATACAAGGACTAGCGGGGGGGTTCAGACCCAGTACTTC.

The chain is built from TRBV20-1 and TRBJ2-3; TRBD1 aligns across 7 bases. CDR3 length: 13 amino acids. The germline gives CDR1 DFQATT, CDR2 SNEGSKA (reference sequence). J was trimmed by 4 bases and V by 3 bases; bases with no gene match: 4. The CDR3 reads CSARTGLSDTQYF. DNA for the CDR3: TGCAGTGCTAGGACAGGGTTGTCAGATACGCAGTATTTT.

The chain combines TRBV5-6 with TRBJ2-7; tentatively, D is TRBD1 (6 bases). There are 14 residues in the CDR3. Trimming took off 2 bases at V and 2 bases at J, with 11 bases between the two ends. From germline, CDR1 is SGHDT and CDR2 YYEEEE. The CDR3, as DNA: TGTGCCAGCAGCTTCTCCGGGACAACCTACGAGCAGTACTTC. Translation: CASSFSGTTYEQYF.

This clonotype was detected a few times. The DNA of the CDR3 is TGTGCCTGGAGTAACGGATGGGTCGGCACTGAAGCTTTCTTT. This codes for CAWSNGWVGTEAFF. The rearrangement uses TRBV30 and TRBJ1-1, with D unclear. Per germline, CDR1 GTSNPN and CDR2 SVGIG (reference sequence). V dropped 2 bases and J dropped 4 bases, with 14 bases sitting between them. The CDR3 has 14 amino acids.

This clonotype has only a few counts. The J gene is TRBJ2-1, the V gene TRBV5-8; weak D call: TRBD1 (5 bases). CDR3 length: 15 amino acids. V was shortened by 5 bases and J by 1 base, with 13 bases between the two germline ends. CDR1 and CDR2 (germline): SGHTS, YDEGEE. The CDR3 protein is CASSVPGLSYNEQFF. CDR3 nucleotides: TGTGCCAGCAGTGTTCCAGGGTTATCCTACAATGAGCAGTTCTTC.

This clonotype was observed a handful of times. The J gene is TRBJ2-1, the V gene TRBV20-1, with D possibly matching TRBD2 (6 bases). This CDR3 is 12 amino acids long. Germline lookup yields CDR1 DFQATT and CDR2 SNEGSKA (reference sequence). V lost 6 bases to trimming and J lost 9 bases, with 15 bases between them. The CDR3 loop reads CSALGGAVEQFF. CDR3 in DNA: TGCAGTGCACTGGGCGGGGCGGTTGAGCAGTTCTTC.

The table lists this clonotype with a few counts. The CDR3 is CSAEGAEETQYF. CDR3 DNA: TGCAGCGCGGAGGGGGCGGAGGAGACCCAGTACTTC. This chain joins TRBV20-1 and TRBJ2-5; D may be TRBD1 (7 bases). Germline lookup yields CDR1 DFQATT and CDR2 SNEGSKA (reference sequence). The CDR3 covers 12 residues.